This T cell receptor (beta chain) was captured by sequencing in a study of monozygotic twins with inflammatory bowel disease. General observations from the study: Among T cells, the various subtypes were not distinguishable.

The CDR3 runs to 12 residues. Germline CDR1 reads DFQATT; CDR2 reads SNEGSKA (reference sequence). Concerning this clonotype: Its antigen remains unidentified.

Total RNA amounting to roughly 3.5 ug went into each TCR library. TCRdb derives one entry per CDR3 protein from the 5' RACE reads, leaving out DNA. This sample contains fewer than 110,000 distinct CDR3 sequences. The sequenced material came from blood. The rearrangement uses TRBV20-1 and TRBJ1-5. The receptor was isolated from a human donor with ulcerative colitis or Crohn's disease, or a healthy co-twin of an affected twin (not recorded which). CDR3 loop: CSASGSDQPQHF.